This is a list of T cell receptor beta chains from one sample in a study of post-analysis software for immune sequencing data. Via MiXCR, TCRdb re-called the PCR reads, giving one row per CDR3 protein. Among about 820,000 distinct CDR3 sequences listed, 53% were seen once. The sequencing sample was made of blood. The receptor source for this set is a girl aged 5-17 years with multiple sclerosis. Both conserved end residues are part of each CDR3. The D gene is left open where the match is weak. Size is omitted from some rows. Given values are once, few, many or a class for expanded clones.

clone_size: few; v_call: TRBV5-6; j_call: TRBJ2-7; d_call: TRBD2; cdr3_nt: TGTGCCAGCAGCTTATATAAGCGGGGAGTTTCCTACGAGCAGTACTTC; cdr3_aa: CASSLYKRGVSYEQYF
clone_size: .; v_call: TRBV20-1; j_call: TRBJ2-3; d_call: .; cdr3_nt: TGCAGTGCTAGAGGGACTTCGAATGCAGATACGCAGTATTTT; cdr3_aa: CSARGTSNADTQYF
clone_size: .; v_call: TRBV20-1; j_call: TRBJ2-3; d_call: .; cdr3_nt: TGCAGTGCTGCGTCCCAATCAGATACGCAGTATTTT; cdr3_aa: CSAASQSDTQYF
clone_size: once; v_call: TRBV20-1; j_call: TRBJ1-4; d_call: .; cdr3_nt: TGCAGTGCACGCCATGAAAAACTGTTTTTT; cdr3_aa: CSARHEKLFF
clone_size: .; v_call: TRBV4-2; j_call: TRBJ2-7; d_call: .; cdr3_nt: TGTGCCAGCAGCCAAGAACTTACGGGGACCTACGAGCAGTACTTC; cdr3_aa: CASSQELTGTYEQYF
clone_size: .; v_call: TRBV7-3; j_call: TRBJ2-3; d_call: .; cdr3_nt: TGTGCCAGCAGCTTATCGTCGGCAGATACGCAGTATTTT; cdr3_aa: CASSLSSADTQYF
clone_size: .; v_call: TRBV24-1; j_call: TRBJ2-1; d_call: .; cdr3_nt: TGTGCCACCAGTGATGGGTTGAATGAGCAGTTCTTC; cdr3_aa: CATSDGLNEQFF
clone_size: .; v_call: TRBV5-1; j_call: TRBJ2-4; d_call: TRBD2; cdr3_nt: TGCGCCAGCAGCTTACCTGATAGCGGGGCCGTAGCCAAAAACATTCAGTACTTC; cdr3_aa: CASSLPDSGAVAKNIQYF
clone_size: once; v_call: TRBV7-9; j_call: TRBJ2-4; d_call: .; cdr3_nt: TGTGCCAGCAGCTTATGGGGGGCGCGGACAGGCGAATCTCAGTACTTC; cdr3_aa: CASSLWGARTGESQYF
clone_size: .; v_call: TRBV7-2; j_call: TRBJ2-7; d_call: .; cdr3_nt: TGTGCCAGCACTCGGGGGGCAGGGGCCTACGAGCAGTACTTC; cdr3_aa: CASTRGAGAYEQYF
clone_size: .; v_call: TRBV7-9; j_call: TRBJ2-1; d_call: TRBD1; cdr3_nt: TGTGCCAGCAGCACGGACAGGCAGTTCGAGCAGTTCTTC; cdr3_aa: CASSTDRQFEQFF
clone_size: .; v_call: TRBV20-1; j_call: TRBJ2-3; d_call: .; cdr3_nt: TGCAGTGCTAGTTGGCGGGGCACAGATACGCAGTATTTT; cdr3_aa: CSASWRGTDTQYF
clone_size: .; v_call: TRBV5-1; j_call: TRBJ1-2; d_call: .; cdr3_nt: TGCGCCAGCAGCGGTGGCCTCGCCGACTACACCTTC; cdr3_aa: CASSGGLADYTF
clone_size: .; v_call: TRBV6-5; j_call: TRBJ2-1; d_call: .; cdr3_nt: TGTGCCGGCAGTTATGCAGGGTTGGGCGATGAGCAGTTCTTC; cdr3_aa: CAGSYAGLGDEQFF
clone_size: .; v_call: TRBV5-4; j_call: TRBJ2-1; d_call: TRBD2; cdr3_nt: TGTGCCAGCAGCTTGGATGGGCGGGGGGGCCAGAATGAGCAGTTCTTC; cdr3_aa: CASSLDGRGGQNEQFF
clone_size: few; v_call: TRBV5-1; j_call: TRBJ2-5; d_call: TRBD2; cdr3_nt: TGCGCCAGCAGCACTGGGGACTATTTTAGCCAAGAGACCCAGTACTTC; cdr3_aa: CASSTGDYFSQETQYF
clone_size: .; v_call: TRBV20-1; j_call: TRBJ2-1; d_call: .; cdr3_nt: TGCAGTGCTAAAGGACAGACGAAAATTGGGAGCTCCTACAATGAGCAGTTCTTC; cdr3_aa: CSAKGQTKIGSSYNEQFF
clone_size: .; v_call: TRBV5-1; j_call: TRBJ2-7; d_call: .; cdr3_nt: TGCGCCAGCAGCGTAGGGGGTCTCCCACTCTACGAGCAGTACTTC; cdr3_aa: CASSVGGLPLYEQYF
clone_size: .; v_call: TRBV20-1; j_call: TRBJ1-5; d_call: .; cdr3_nt: TGCAGTGCTAGATTGGACGGGGCCGGACCCCAGCATTTT; cdr3_aa: CSARLDGAGPQHF
clone_size: once; v_call: TRBV7-9; j_call: TRBJ1-2; d_call: .; cdr3_nt: TGTGCCAGCAGCCTAGGGGTGGGCCCCTATGGCTACACCTTC; cdr3_aa: CASSLGVGPYGYTF
clone_size: .; v_call: TRBV29-1; j_call: TRBJ2-1; d_call: .; cdr3_nt: TGCAGCGTTGAACCACTGGACGGTAGCGCCTACAATGAGCAGTTCTTC; cdr3_aa: CSVEPLDGSAYNEQFF
clone_size: .; v_call: TRBV6-1; j_call: TRBJ1-2; d_call: TRBD1; cdr3_nt: TGTGCCAGCAGTAAGCAAAATCCGGGACAGGAGACGAATGGCTACACCTTC; cdr3_aa: CASSKQNPGQETNGYTF
clone_size: .; v_call: TRBV3-1; j_call: TRBJ2-7; d_call: TRBD2; cdr3_nt: TGTGCCAGCAGCTATAGCGGGGGACTTTACGAGCAGTACTTC; cdr3_aa: CASSYSGGLYEQYF
clone_size: .; v_call: TRBV12-3/TRBV12-4; j_call: TRBJ1-1; d_call: .; cdr3_nt: TGTGCCAGCAGTCTAACTTCTGGGACCGCTGAAGCTTTCTTT; cdr3_aa: CASSLTSGTAEAFF
clone_size: few; v_call: TRBV6-1; j_call: TRBJ2-7; d_call: .; cdr3_nt: TGTGCCAGCAGTGAATTGCGGGGCAGCTCCTACGAGCAGTACTTC; cdr3_aa: CASSELRGSSYEQYF
clone_size: .; v_call: TRBV4-2; j_call: TRBJ1-2; d_call: .; cdr3_nt: TGTGCCAGCAGCCAAGAGGCGCAGGATAACTATGGCTACACCTTC; cdr3_aa: CASSQEAQDNYGYTF
clone_size: few; v_call: TRBV20-1; j_call: TRBJ1-1; d_call: .; cdr3_nt: TGCAGTGCTAGAGTTCCAGGAGGGGGACCCAACACTGAAGCTTTCTTT; cdr3_aa: CSARVPGGGPNTEAFF
clone_size: .; v_call: TRBV5-1; j_call: TRBJ2-7; d_call: TRBD1; cdr3_nt: TGCGCCAGCAGCCCAGGTAGGGGACAGGTCGAGCAGTACTTC; cdr3_aa: CASSPGRGQVEQYF
clone_size: .; v_call: TRBV20-1; j_call: TRBJ2-7; d_call: .; cdr3_nt: TGCAGTGCCATCCCCCTCGGCTACGAGCAGTACTTC; cdr3_aa: CSAIPLGYEQYF
clone_size: .; v_call: TRBV20-1; j_call: TRBJ1-2; d_call: TRBD1; cdr3_nt: TGCAGTGCAACGCGACAGGGGGCGCAGGATGGCTACACCTTC; cdr3_aa: CSATRQGAQDGYTF
clone_size: .; v_call: TRBV20-1; j_call: TRBJ2-4; d_call: .; cdr3_nt: TGCAGTGCGAGGCCATCCGAGATCCCTCGGCAGTACTTC; cdr3_aa: CSARPSEIPRQYF
clone_size: .; v_call: TRBV12-3/TRBV12-4; j_call: TRBJ2-5; d_call: .; cdr3_nt: TGTGCCAGCAGCAGTACGGTCGAGACCCAGTACTTC; cdr3_aa: CASSSTVETQYF
clone_size: .; v_call: TRBV7-8; j_call: TRBJ2-1; d_call: .; cdr3_nt: TGTGTCAGCAGCTCCCAGCGGGTCCCACCGAGGAACAATGAGCAGTTCTTC; cdr3_aa: CVSSSQRVPPRNNEQFF
clone_size: .; v_call: TRBV6-6; j_call: TRBJ2-2; d_call: .; cdr3_nt: TGTGCCAGCAGTTACATCGTCGAGGAGCTGTTTTTT; cdr3_aa: CASSYIVEELFF
clone_size: once; v_call: TRBV6-6; j_call: TRBJ1-2; d_call: .; cdr3_nt: TGTGCCAGCACTGACCTACAGGTTAACTATGGCTACACCTTC; cdr3_aa: CASTDLQVNYGYTF
clone_size: few; v_call: TRBV29-1; j_call: TRBJ2-7; d_call: .; cdr3_nt: TGCAGCGTTACGGGAACAGGGTCGTCCTACGAGCAGTACTTC; cdr3_aa: CSVTGTGSSYEQYF
clone_size: .; v_call: TRBV11-2; j_call: TRBJ2-5; d_call: .; cdr3_nt: TGTGCCAGCGGAGGTGGGGGGACCCAGTACTTC; cdr3_aa: CASGGGGTQYF
clone_size: once; v_call: TRBV29-1; j_call: TRBJ2-1; d_call: TRBD2; cdr3_nt: TGCAGCGTTGAGGGGCTTGGGGGGGACTTAGCGTACAATGAGCAGTTCTTC; cdr3_aa: CSVEGLGGDLAYNEQFF
clone_size: few; v_call: TRBV11-2; j_call: TRBJ2-5; d_call: TRBD2; cdr3_nt: TGTGCCAGCAGCTCGAAGACTAGCGGGGGGGCCGTTGCTAAGGAGACCCAGTACTTC; cdr3_aa: CASSSKTSGGAVAKETQYF
clone_size: .; v_call: TRBV12-5; j_call: TRBJ1-5; d_call: .; cdr3_nt: TGTGCTAGTGGTTTGGCCCCGGACAGCCATCAGCCCCAGCATTTT; cdr3_aa: CASGLAPDSHQPQHF
clone_size: .; v_call: TRBV15; j_call: TRBJ1-4; d_call: .; cdr3_nt: TGTGCCACCAGCAGACGGACCGGAACACCTAATGAAAAACTGTTTTTT; cdr3_aa: CATSRRTGTPNEKLFF
clone_size: few; v_call: TRBV9; j_call: TRBJ2-1; d_call: TRBD2; cdr3_nt: TGTGCCAGCAGCGTCGGGACTAGCGGGAGTAATGAGCAGTTCTTC; cdr3_aa: CASSVGTSGSNEQFF
clone_size: .; v_call: TRBV11-2; j_call: TRBJ2-5; d_call: TRBD2; cdr3_nt: TGTGCCAGCAGCTTAGACTGGGTGCTAGCGGCGGAGACCCAGTACTTC; cdr3_aa: CASSLDWVLAAETQYF
clone_size: .; v_call: TRBV29-1; j_call: TRBJ2-7; d_call: .; cdr3_nt: TGCAGCGTTGTCTCCACAGGCTACGAGCAGTACTTC; cdr3_aa: CSVVSTGYEQYF
clone_size: .; v_call: TRBV5-1; j_call: TRBJ2-5; d_call: TRBD1; cdr3_nt: TGCGCCAGCAGCTTGGCAGGGGGCAACGTCCAAGAGACCCAGTACTTC; cdr3_aa: CASSLAGGNVQETQYF
clone_size: few; v_call: TRBV7-9; j_call: TRBJ2-1; d_call: TRBD2; cdr3_nt: TGTGCCAGCAGCGCGGTGGCTAGCGGGGGTGATCAGTTCTTC; cdr3_aa: CASSAVASGGDQFF
clone_size: few; v_call: TRBV12-3/TRBV12-4; j_call: TRBJ1-1; d_call: .; cdr3_nt: TGTGCCAGCAGTCCTTTTGGGGGGGGAACTGAAGCTTTCTTT; cdr3_aa: CASSPFGGGTEAFF
clone_size: .; v_call: TRBV20-1; j_call: TRBJ2-1; d_call: TRBD2; cdr3_nt: TGCAGACCGGGGACTAGCGGCCACAATGAGCAGTTCTTC; cdr3_aa: CRPGTSGHNEQFF
clone_size: few; v_call: TRBV29-1; j_call: TRBJ1-2; d_call: .; cdr3_nt: TGCAGCGGCAGTACCCTCTATGGCTACACCTTC; cdr3_aa: CSGSTLYGYTF
clone_size: .; v_call: TRBV5-1; j_call: TRBJ2-1; d_call: TRBD1; cdr3_nt: TGCGCCAGCAGCATGGACAGGGGGGACTACAATGAGCAGTTCTTC; cdr3_aa: CASSMDRGDYNEQFF
clone_size: .; v_call: TRBV6-1; j_call: TRBJ2-1; d_call: .; cdr3_nt: TGTGCCAGCAGTGAAGCCCCGGGGGGCAGATCCTACAATGAGCAGTTCTTC; cdr3_aa: CASSEAPGGRSYNEQFF
clone_size: .; v_call: TRBV4-2; j_call: TRBJ2-5; d_call: TRBD2; cdr3_nt: TGTGCCAGCAGCCAAGTTCTAGCGGGAGGGCGAGAGACCCAGTACTTC; cdr3_aa: CASSQVLAGGRETQYF
clone_size: .; v_call: TRBV5-1; j_call: TRBJ2-7; d_call: .; cdr3_nt: TGCGCCAGCAGCGTCAGGGTCCCCTACGAGCAGTACTTC; cdr3_aa: CASSVRVPYEQYF
clone_size: .; v_call: TRBV7-6; j_call: TRBJ2-7; d_call: .; cdr3_nt: TGTGCCAGCAGCTACCCCGGGACACTCCCCGAGCAGTACTTC; cdr3_aa: CASSYPGTLPEQYF
clone_size: .; v_call: TRBV7-2; j_call: TRBJ2-7; d_call: .; cdr3_nt: TGTGCCAGCAGCCCGAATTCCCATCAGCAGTACTTC; cdr3_aa: CASSPNSHQQYF
clone_size: .; v_call: TRBV29-1; j_call: TRBJ2-1; d_call: .; cdr3_nt: TGCAGCGTGGCGCATCTGGAGTCTACAAGTGAGCAGTTCTTC; cdr3_aa: CSVAHLESTSEQFF